A single sample gave rise to the 19 T cell receptor beta chains below, sequenced in a study of OX40 agonist ivuxolimab in advanced cancers. Assay: immunoSEQ multiplex PCR; the TCRdb copy retains only in-frame clones and omits some. The repertoire holds more than 75,000 clones, with 70% to 90% as singletons. Sample: CD4+ or CD8+ T cells sorted from blood, taken in a trial of the OX40 agonist ivuxolimab. These receptors originate from an adult with an advanced solid tumor such as melanoma, head and neck, liver or kidney cancer.

The chain is built from TRBV5-6 and TRBJ1-1; D not resolved. The V end was cut by 0 bases, the J end by 0 bases, with 15 bases between. This CDR3 contains 17 residues. Germline V CDR1 and CDR2: SGHDT, YYEEEE. In DNA form, the CDR3 reads TGTGCCAGCAGCTTGGAAGGCAGGACTAACTTGAACACTGAAGCTTTCTTT. This sequence encodes CASSLEGRTNLNTEAFF. Using reference TRBV5-6 and TRBJ1-1 for the parts outside the CDR3, the full variable domain is DAGVTQSPTHLIKTRGQQVTLRCSPKSGHDTVSWYQQALGQGPQFIFQYYEEEERQRGNFPDRFSGHQFPNYSSELNVNALLLGDSALYLCASSLEGRTNLNTEAFFGQGTRLTVV.

This chain links TRBV11-2 with TRBJ2-3; 8 bases line up with TRBD1. Germline trimming cut 5 bases from V and 2 bases from J; bases unmatched to any gene: 3. Germline values: CDR1 SGHAT, CDR2 FQNNGV. The CDR3 is made up of 14 amino acids. The CDR3 is CASSRDRPTDTQYF. CDR3 DNA sequence: TGTGCCAGCAGCCGGGACAGGCCCACAGATACGCAGTATTTT.

This clone has just a few counts. The chain is built from TRBV19 and TRBJ2-7, with a possible D match to TRBD2 (5 bases). This CDR3 is 16 amino acids long. The V gene's germline CDR1 is LNHDA and CDR2 SQIVND (reference sequence). Trimming cost V 3 bases and J 6 bases, with 21 bases left between them. In nucleotides, the CDR3 is TGTGCCAGTAGTATGGGAGATTGGGGTGAAGGATCCGAGCAGTACTTC. It codes for CASSMGDWGEGSEQYF.

The chain links TRBV12-5 to TRBJ2-2; maybe TRBD2 (5 bases). V was trimmed by 7 bases and J by 6 bases, leaving 18 bases between them. CDR1 is LGHNT and CDR2 is FRNRAP in the germline V gene. The CDR3 has 15 residues. CDR3 DNA: TGTGCTAGTGCCTGGCCGGGGATCGGTGCCGGGGAGCTGTTTTTT. It specifies CASAWPGIGAGELFF.

This sequence joins TRBV16 and TRBJ1-3; no firm D call. The CDR3 covers 14 residues. Looked up from germline, CDR1 is KGHSY and CDR2 is FQNENV. V was cut by 0 bases and J by 3 bases, with 6 bases left in between. The CDR3 sequence is CASSQSSVGNTIYF. The CDR3 DNA reads as TGTGCCAGCAGCCAATCGTCAGTTGGAAACACCATATATTTT. Filled out from reference TRBV16 and TRBJ1-3, the complete variable domain reads GEEVAQTPKHLVRGEGQKAKLYCAPIKGHSYVFWYQQVLKNEFKFLISFQNENVFDETGMPKERFSAKCLPNSPCSLEIQATKLEDSAVYFCASSQSSVGNTIYFGEGSWLTVV.

This clone occurred once. The CDR3 is CASSPRRDRGHEQYF. CDR3 nucleotide sequence: TGTGCCAGCAGTCCACGCCGGGACAGGGGCCACGAGCAGTACTTC. This chain connects TRBV27 to TRBJ2-7, with 10 bases that match TRBD1. The CDR3 contains 15 residues. The V gene's germline CDR1 is MNHEY and CDR2 SMNVEV (reference sequence). Unmatched junction bases numbered 9, after V lost 5 bases and J lost 5 bases.

The rearrangement links TRBV9 to TRBJ2-1; weak D call: TRBD2 (6 bases). Trimming removed 2 bases at V and 3 bases at J, with 9 bases between. The length of the CDR3 is 14 residues. CDR1 and CDR2 (germline): SGDLS, YYNGEE. In DNA, the CDR3 is TGTGCCAGCAGCGTGCCGGGACTCTACAATGAGCAGTTCTTC. It specifies CASSVPGLYNEQFF.

The V and J genes are TRBV7-9 and TRBJ2-5; D is unclear. The CDR3 loop spans 15 amino acids. Germline assignment: CDR1 SEHNR and CDR2 FQNEAQ (reference sequence). V lost 2 bases and J 1 base, leaving 11 bases between the germline ends. CDR3 bases: TGTGCCAGCAGCTTATCAAAAGGCCCCCAAGAGACCCAGTACTTC. It encodes CASSLSKGPQETQYF.

The CDR3 is CASSLSGNEQFF. DNA for the CDR3: TGTGCCAGCAGTCTCAGTGGGAATGAGCAGTTCTTC. The chain employs TRBV28 and TRBJ2-1; D is undetermined. The CDR3 length is 12 residues. Trimming took 5 bases from V and 7 from J, leaving 9 bases between them. CDR1 is MDHEN and CDR2 is SYDVKM in the germline V gene.

V is TRBV7-2 and J is TRBJ2-3; tentative D call: TRBD2 (5 bases). Germline-derived CDR1 and CDR2 are SGHTA and FQGNSA. Between the trimmed V and J ends, which lost 3 bases and 1 base, there was a span of 8 bases. CDR3 length: 14 amino acids. DNA for the CDR3: TGTGCCAGCAGCTTTGGAGCGGGCACAGATACGCAGTATTTT. Translated, it gives CASSFGAGTDTQYF.

This CDR3 reads CASSLRRGESYNSPLHF. The CDR3 region has the DNA TGTGCCAGCAGCTTGCGCAGGGGCGAGTCCTATAATTCACCCCTCCACTTT. The chain is built from TRBV5-6 and TRBJ1-6; tentatively, D is TRBD1 (6 bases). This CDR3 is built from 17 residues. From germline, CDR1 is SGHDT and CDR2 YYEEEE. V lost 1 base and J lost 1, with 12 bases in between.

This chain links TRBV6-5 with TRBJ1-2; D is ambiguous. Germline CDR1 reads MNHEY; CDR2 reads SVGAGI. The CDR3 contains 14 residues. Trimming took off 5 bases at V and 1 base at J, with 11 bases between the two ends. The CDR3: CASSTPGINYGYTF. In nucleotides, the CDR3 is TGTGCCAGCAGTACGCCCGGGATTAACTATGGCTACACCTTC.

The CDR3 is CASNRGWDNSGNTIYF. Written as DNA, the CDR3 is TGTGCCAGCAACCGAGGCTGGGACAACTCTGGAAACACCATATATTTT. The chain links TRBV7-9 to TRBJ1-3, with D possibly being TRBD1 (6 bases). CDR1 and CDR2 (germline): SEHNR, FQNEAQ (reference sequence). Trimming stripped 7 bases from V and 0 bases from J, with 16 bases between. The CDR3 spans 16 residues. The full variable domain, in which reference TRBV7-9 and TRBJ1-3 provide the parts outside the CDR3, is DTGVSQNPRHKITKRGQNVTFRCDPISEHNRLYWYRQTLGQGPEFLTYFQNEAQLEKSRLLSDRFSAERPKGSFSTLEIQRTEQGDSAMYLCASNRGWDNSGNTIYFGEGSWLTVV.

Concerning this clone: The sample carries other DNA sequences with the same CDR3. The chain's CDR3 is CASSLRSYEQYF. In nucleotides, the CDR3 is TGTGCCAGCTCCCTGAGATCCTACGAGCAGTACTTC. This sequence joins TRBV6-5 and TRBJ2-7; D gene unclear. Per germline, CDR1 MNHEY and CDR2 SVGAGI. CDR3 size: 12 residues. Between the trimmed V and J ends, which lost 8 bases and 1 base, there was a span of 9 bases.

This clone was seen only once. This sequence joins TRBV19 and TRBJ2-4, with 7 bases aligning to TRBD2. The CDR3 has 15 residues. Per germline, CDR1 LNHDA and CDR2 SQIVND (reference sequence). Trimming took 7 bases from V and 1 from J; bases not matched to a gene: 7. The CDR3 sequence: CASTSVGGAKNIQYF. CDR3 DNA sequence: TGTGCCAGTACATCTGTGGGGGGGGCCAAAAACATTCAGTACTTC.

The chain joins TRBV5-5 to TRBJ2-6, with unresolved D. CDR1 and CDR2 (germline): SGHKS, YYEKEE (reference sequence). The CDR3 sequence is 15 residues long. Trimming cost V 1 base and J 3 bases, with 8 bases left between them. As DNA, the CDR3 is TGTGCCAGCAGCTTGACTGGGGATGGGGCCAACGTCCTGACTTTC. Protein: CASSLTGDGANVLTF.

Within the sample, this clone is large (0.1 to 1%). This chain connects TRBV7-9 to TRBJ1-2; D ambiguous. The CDR3 has 13 residues. CDR1 and CDR2 (germline): SEHNR, FQNEAQ (reference sequence). The V end was cut by 6 bases, the J end by 0 bases, with 8 bases between. In nucleotides, the CDR3 is TGTGCCAGCAGTCTGACATCTAACTATGGCTACACCTTC. It yields the protein CASSLTSNYGYTF.

This chain links TRBV4-2 with TRBJ1-2; D unclear. Trimming stripped 1 base from V and 1 base from J, with 7 bases between. CDR3 length equals 14 residues. The germline V gene encodes CDR1 LGHNA and CDR2 YNFKEQ. CDR3: CASSQGRDNYGYTF. The CDR3 nucleotides read TGTGCCAGCAGCCAAGGGAGGGATAACTATGGCTACACCTTC.

The rearrangement joins TRBV11-2 to TRBJ1-3, with D maybe TRBD1 (6 bases). This CDR3 comprises 15 residues. CDR1 is SGHAT, CDR2 FQNNGV, per germline. V shed 4 bases and J shed 3 bases, with 13 bases lying between them. CDR3 region: CASSYNRASGNTIYF. The CDR3 DNA sequence: TGTGCCAGCAGCTATAACAGGGCAAGTGGAAACACCATATATTTT.